Presented here are 7 T cell receptor beta chains from one specimen sequenced in a study of Ad26.COV2.S vaccination and SARS-CoV-2 variants. Assay used: immunoSEQ multiplex PCR; TCRdb lists only in-frame clones, some missing. Among 400,000 to 450,000 clones listed, less than 95% were seen once. Treatment indicated: roughly 18 received Ad26.COV2.S at low or high dose, single or two shots; about 5 received placebo; per-sample allocation not given. Following the first vaccine or placebo injection, samples were taken on day 63. Sequences were derived from peripheral blood, sampled in a trial of Ad26.COV2.S vaccine versus placebo. These receptors originate from a person between 18 and 59 years old who received the Ad26.COV2.S COVID-19 vaccine or a placebo.

The V and J genes are TRBV27 and TRBJ2-3, with D possibly being TRBD1 (6 bases). V gave up 4 bases and J gave up 2 bases, with 22 bases separating them. The CDR3 runs to 18 residues. Germline lookup yields CDR1 MNHEY and CDR2 SMNVEV (reference sequence). CDR3 residues: CASSSRPYRAKATDTQYF. CDR3 coding DNA: TGTGCCAGCAGTTCCCGCCCGTACAGGGCCAAGGCCACAGATACGCAGTATTTT.

The chain combines TRBV29-1 with TRBJ2-3, with 7 bases identical to TRBD1. The CDR3 is 12 residues long. Germline lookup yields CDR1 SQVTM and CDR2 ANQGSEA. Trimming cost V 5 bases and J 7 bases; bases outside gene matches: 6. Written as DNA, the CDR3 is TGCAGCGTTAAACAGGGGACAAATACGCAGTATTTT. Translation: CSVKQGTNTQYF.

The V and J genes are TRBV5-6 and TRBJ1-5; D is unresolved. The CDR3 length is 15 residues. Germline loops: CDR1 SGHDT, CDR2 YYEEEE. V dropped 0 bases and J dropped 5 bases, with 12 bases sitting between them. CDR3 loop: CASSLATQRDQPQHF. CDR3 sequence (DNA): TGTGCCAGCAGCTTGGCCACGCAACGGGATCAGCCCCAGCATTTT.

The rearrangement joins TRBV28 to TRBJ2-7, with TRBD2 identical over 13 bases. Losses at the gene ends were 5 bases for V and 5 bases for J; bases not matched to a gene: 9. The CDR3 is 16 amino acids. Germline lookup yields CDR1 MDHEN and CDR2 SYDVKM. CDR3 region: CASSPLRLAGGDEQYF. The CDR3 DNA follows: TGTGCCAGCAGTCCCCTCCGACTAGCGGGAGGAGACGAGCAGTACTTC.

The V gene is TRBV19, the J gene TRBJ2-1; D possibly corresponds to TRBD1 (5 bases). The CDR3 length is 14 residues. Trimming removed 6 bases at V and 2 bases at J, with 11 bases between. Per the germline V gene, CDR1 is LNHDA and CDR2 is SQIVND (reference sequence). CDR3 in amino acids: CASRTASAYNEQFF. The CDR3 nucleotides are TGTGCCAGTAGGACAGCTTCAGCCTACAATGAGCAGTTCTTC.

The chain carries TRBV6-2 or TRBV6-3 and TRBJ2-3, with 10 bases lining up with TRBD1. The CDR3 is 18 amino acids. V lost 1 base to trimming and J lost 1 base; unmatched junction nucleotides: 8. Per the germline V gene, CDR1 is MNHEY and CDR2 is SVGEGT. DNA for the CDR3: TGTGCCAGCAGTTACTTACCCGGGACAGGGGTCCGCACAGATACGCAGTATTTT. As protein: CASSYLPGTGVRTDTQYF.

This rearrangement joins TRBV9 to TRBJ2-6, with D hard to call. This CDR3 has 16 amino acids. Germline CDR1 SGDLS, CDR2 YYNGEE. V shed 4 bases and J shed 2 bases, with 13 bases lying between them. As DNA, the CDR3 is TGTGCCAGCAGCTCCCTAAGGATCCCTGGGGCCAACGTCCTGACTTTC. Encoded protein: CASSSLRIPGANVLTF.